These T cell receptor beta chains were read from a single sample in a study of blood T cells in healthy people across ages. TCRdb re-analysed the 5' RACE reads in MiXCR, keeping a single row per CDR3 protein. The sample includes hundreds of thousands of distinct CDR3 sequences, 25% to 35% of them seen just once. The sequenced material came from blood. These receptors were taken from a woman over 75 in good health. The CDR3 runs from the conserved cysteine through the conserved F or W. A D gene is named only where the DNA matches it firmly. The size field is filled for only some rows; it gives once, few, many or a size class.

size: many
V: TRBV7-2
J: TRBJ2-1
D: -
CDR3: CASSVLPSVGEQFF
DNA: TGTGCCAGCAGCGTGCTACCTTCAGTCGGTGAGCAGTTCTTC

size: -
V: TRBV3-1
J: TRBJ1-2
D: -
CDR3: CASSQDRTGRPNYGYTF
DNA: TGTGCCAGCAGCCAAGATCGAACAGGGAGGCCTAACTATGGCTACACCTTC

size: -
V: TRBV6-2/TRBV6-3
J: TRBJ2-4
D: TRBD1
CDR3: CASRRQGRNIRYF
DNA: TGTGCCAGCAGGAGACAGGGGAGAAACATTCGGTACTTC

size: many
V: TRBV25-1
J: TRBJ2-1
D: TRBD2
CDR3: CASSERVAGGPKNEQFF
DNA: TGTGCCAGCAGTGAACGGGTAGCGGGGGGGCCAAAAAATGAGCAGTTCTTC

size: -
V: TRBV28
J: TRBJ1-2
D: TRBD1
CDR3: CASSLGTGPISNYGCTF
DNA: TGTGCCAGCAGTTTAGGGACAGGACCGATTTCTAACTATGGCTGCACCTTC

size: -
V: TRBV7-9
J: TRBJ1-1
D: -
CDR3: CASSSLLLNTEAFF
DNA: TGTGCCAGCAGCTCGCTCCTCCTGAACACTGAAGCTTTCTTT

size: many
V: TRBV7-8
J: TRBJ2-7
D: -
CDR3: CASSLTVTGSYEQYF
DNA: TGTGCCAGCAGCTTAACTGTCACGGGTTCCTACGAGCAGTACTTC

size: many
V: TRBV7-8
J: TRBJ2-5
D: -
CDR3: CASSPAPFQETQYF
DNA: TGTGCCAGCAGCCCGGCCCCCTTCCAAGAGACCCAGTACTTC

size: -
V: TRBV20-1
J: TRBJ2-7
D: -
CDR3: CSARDQRTVHHEQYF
DNA: TGCAGTGCTAGAGATCAGCGGACAGTTCACCACGAGCAGTACTTC

size: many
V: TRBV14
J: TRBJ2-7
D: -
CDR3: CASSQRDSSEQYF
DNA: TGTGCCAGCAGCCAAAGGGATTCGAGCGAGCAGTACTTC

size: -
V: TRBV10-3
J: TRBJ1-5
D: -
CDR3: CAISESGRLRNQPQHF
DNA: TGTGCCATCAGTGAGTCTGGGCGGCTGCGCAATCAGCCCCAGCATTTT

size: -
V: TRBV4-3
J: TRBJ2-1
D: TRBD2
CDR3: CASSQEGGAGTSGNNEQFF
DNA: TGCGCCAGCAGCCAAGAAGGGGGGGCCGGGACTAGCGGTAACAATGAGCAGTTCTTC

size: -
V: TRBV6-5
J: TRBJ1-2
D: TRBD1
CDR3: CASRNRQGIANYGYTF
DNA: TGTGCCAGCAGAAATCGACAGGGGATAGCTAACTATGGCTACACCTTC

size: -
V: TRBV7-2
J: TRBJ1-6
D: TRBD1
CDR3: CASSLVGTGAGNSPLHF
DNA: TGTGCCAGCAGCTTAGTTGGGACAGGGGCGGGAAATTCACCCCTCCACTTT

size: -
V: TRBV20-1
J: TRBJ1-2
D: TRBD1
CDR3: CSARGAGGARRYGYTF
DNA: TGCAGTGCTAGGGGGGCAGGGGGCGCGAGGAGGTATGGCTACACCTTC

size: -
V: TRBV30
J: TRBJ1-6
D: -
CDR3: CAWSAVGNSPLHF
DNA: TGTGCCTGGAGTGCGGTCGGGAATTCACCCCTCCACTTT

size: few
V: TRBV11-2
J: TRBJ2-7
D: -
CDR3: CASSLGGLLGEQYF
DNA: TGTGCCAGCAGCTTAGGGGGGCTCTTAGGCGAGCAGTACTTC

size: once
V: TRBV2
J: TRBJ2-2
D: -
CDR3: CASSEDGLLNTGELFF
DNA: TGTGCCAGCAGTGAAGACGGACTGTTGAACACCGGGGAGCTGTTTTTT

size: many
V: TRBV5-1
J: TRBJ2-2
D: -
CDR3: CASSFGGAGNTGELFF
DNA: TGCGCCAGCAGCTTCGGCGGCGCGGGCAACACCGGGGAGCTGTTTTTT

size: many
V: TRBV7-2
J: TRBJ2-5
D: -
CDR3: CASSLNHRPETQYF
DNA: TGTGCCAGCAGCTTAAACCACCGTCCGGAGACCCAGTACTTC

size: many
V: TRBV7-2
J: TRBJ2-5
D: -
CDR3: CASSLEPGWTQYF
DNA: TGTGCCAGCAGCTTAGAGCCTGGTTGGACCCAGTACTTC

size: few
V: TRBV12-3/TRBV12-4
J: TRBJ2-3
D: -
CDR3: CASRARADTQYF
DNA: TGTGCCAGCAGAGCGCGCGCAGATACGCAGTATTTT

size: many
V: TRBV6-5
J: TRBJ2-7
D: -
CDR3: CASSYEGRGRVGYEQYF
DNA: TGTGCCAGCAGTTACGAGGGAAGAGGCCGAGTAGGGTACGAGCAGTACTTC

size: few
V: TRBV7-2
J: TRBJ1-1
D: TRBD1
CDR3: CASSGQGSNTEAFF
DNA: TGTGCCAGCAGCGGACAGGGGTCGAACACTGAAGCTTTCTTT

size: few
V: TRBV18
J: TRBJ1-2
D: -
CDR3: CASSTQRYYGYTF
DNA: TGTGCCAGCTCTACACAGCGATACTATGGCTACACCTTC

size: many
V: TRBV20-1
J: TRBJ2-4
D: TRBD2
CDR3: CSARSGSSGGLNIQYF
DNA: TGCAGTGCTAGATCGGGGTCTAGCGGGGGCCTAAACATTCAGTACTTC

size: -
V: TRBV29-1
J: TRBJ2-1
D: -
CDR3: CSVNSRSYNERYF
DNA: TGCAGCGTCAACAGTCGCTCTTACAATGAGCGGTACTTC

size: few
V: TRBV20-1
J: TRBJ2-1
D: TRBD1
CDR3: CRARQGLEQFF
DNA: TGCAGGGCTAGACAGGGGCTTGAGCAGTTCTTC

size: many
V: TRBV20-1
J: TRBJ2-5
D: -
CDR3: CSASTGAPGETQYF
DNA: TGCAGTGCTTCCACCGGGGCGCCGGGGGAGACCCAGTACTTC

size: -
V: TRBV6-1
J: TRBJ1-1
D: -
CDR3: CASNPDLLNTEAFF
DNA: TGTGCCAGCAACCCGGACTTACTGAACACTGAAGCTTTCTTT

size: -
V: TRBV27
J: TRBJ1-1
D: TRBD1
CDR3: CASRIQGRNTEAFF
DNA: TGTGCCAGCAGAATACAGGGGAGGAACACTGAAGCTTTCTTT

size: few
V: TRBV12-3/TRBV12-4
J: TRBJ2-3
D: -
CDR3: CASSFRRVGADTQYF
DNA: TGTGCCAGCAGTTTTAGGAGAGTGGGAGCAGATACGCAGTATTTT

size: many
V: TRBV12-3/TRBV12-4
J: TRBJ1-5
D: -
CDR3: CASSQSGGSNQPQHF
DNA: TGTGCCAGCAGTCAGTCGGGGGGTAGCAATCAGCCCCAGCATTTT

size: -
V: TRBV27
J: TRBJ2-3
D: -
CDR3: CASRGHNTDTQYF
DNA: TGTGCCAGCAGGGGACACAACACAGATACGCAGTATTTT

size: -
V: TRBV6-2/TRBV6-3
J: TRBJ2-7
D: TRBD1
CDR3: CASSYGGDRVSGHYEQYF
DNA: TGTGCCAGCAGTTACGGGGGGGACAGGGTCTCTGGGCACTACGAGCAGTACTTC

size: many
V: TRBV29-1
J: TRBJ2-1
D: TRBD2
CDR3: CSVDVTSGSSYNEQFF
DNA: TGCAGCGTTGATGTGACTAGCGGGAGCTCCTACAATGAGCAGTTCTTC

size: -
V: TRBV7-3
J: TRBJ2-7
D: -
CDR3: CASSTGATGAQYF
DNA: TGTGCCAGCAGCACGGGGGCCACGGGGGCCCAGTACTTC

size: many
V: TRBV12-3/TRBV12-4
J: TRBJ2-1
D: TRBD2
CDR3: CASSARLAGSYNEQFF
DNA: TGTGCCAGCAGTGCCCGACTAGCGGGGTCCTACAATGAGCAGTTCTTC

size: -
V: TRBV12-3/TRBV12-4
J: TRBJ2-3
D: -
CDR3: CADSLGVGADAQYF
DNA: TGTGCAGATAGCCTAGGAGTGGGAGCAGATGCGCAGTATTTT

size: -
V: TRBV30
J: TRBJ2-1
D: -
CDR3: CAWSRGRAGNNEQFF
DNA: TGTGCCTGGAGTCGGGGCAGGGCGGGGAACAATGAGCAGTTCTTC

size: -
V: TRBV7-2
J: TRBJ2-1
D: -
CDR3: CASSSRWGEETQFF
DNA: TGTGCCAGCAGCTCCCGTTGGGGCGAGGAGACCCAGTTCTTC

size: few
V: TRBV10-2
J: TRBJ2-3
D: TRBD2
CDR3: CASKRTAGGGTDTQYF
DNA: TGCGCCAGCAAGAGGACAGCGGGGGGCGGCACAGATACGCAGTATTTT

size: few
V: TRBV19
J: TRBJ2-5
D: -
CDR3: CASSIAGQQETQYF
DNA: TGTGCCAGTAGTATAGCTGGGCAGCAAGAGACCCAGTACTTC

size: -
V: TRBV20-1
J: TRBJ1-1
D: TRBD1
CDR3: CSARSGQGWTEAFF
DNA: TGCAGTGCTAGGTCGGGACAGGGATGGACTGAAGCTTTCTTT

size: -
V: TRBV12-3/TRBV12-4
J: TRBJ1-2
D: -
CDR3: CASSSFGTLNYGYTF
DNA: TGTGCCAGCAGTTCTTTTGGGACTTTAAACTATGGCTACACCTTC

size: -
V: TRBV20-1
J: TRBJ2-7
D: TRBD2
CDR3: CSARRAGEAGEQYF
DNA: TGCAGTGCTAGGCGAGCGGGAGAGGCAGGCGAGCAGTACTTC

size: -
V: TRBV7-2
J: TRBJ2-3
D: TRBD1
CDR3: CASSPLAGTGSYTQYF
DNA: TGTGCCAGCAGCCCCCTAGCCGGGACAGGTTCCTATACGCAGTATTTT

size: -
V: TRBV29-1
J: TRBJ2-1
D: -
CDR3: CSVEAPSSPGQFF
DNA: TGCAGCGTTGAAGCCCCGTCTAGTCCGGGGCAGTTCTTC

size: -
V: TRBV5-6
J: TRBJ1-6
D: TRBD1
CDR3: CASSTFGTAFNSPLHF
DNA: TGTGCCAGCAGCACCTTCGGGACAGCGTTTAATTCACCCCTCCACTTT

size: -
V: TRBV12-3/TRBV12-4
J: TRBJ1-2
D: -
CDR3: CASSLGTFGYTF
DNA: TGTGCCAGCAGTTTAGGGACATTTGGCTACACCTTC

size: few
V: TRBV7-9
J: TRBJ1-3
D: -
CDR3: CASSHSSGNTIYF
DNA: TGTGCCAGCAGTCACAGCTCTGGAAACACCATATATTTT

size: -
V: TRBV5-1
J: TRBJ1-1
D: -
CDR3: CASRNLNTEAFF
DNA: TGCGCCAGCCGGAATCTGAACACTGAAGCTTTCTTT

size: few
V: TRBV20-1
J: TRBJ1-2
D: -
CDR3: CSAGFNYGYTF
DNA: TGCAGTGCTGGTTTTAACTATGGCTACACCTTC

size: few
V: TRBV27
J: TRBJ1-5
D: -
CDR3: CASSLPGRTQHF
DNA: TGTGCCAGCAGTCTTCCGGGGAGGACCCAGCATTTT

size: -
V: TRBV4-2
J: TRBJ1-1
D: -
CDR3: CASSQGGARAFF
DNA: TGTGCCAGCAGCCAAGGGGGGGCCAGGGCTTTCTTT

size: few
V: TRBV12-3/TRBV12-4
J: TRBJ1-1
D: TRBD1
CDR3: CASSPGQERRNTEAFF
DNA: TGTGCCAGCAGTCCGGGACAGGAGAGGCGGAACACTGAAGCTTTCTTT